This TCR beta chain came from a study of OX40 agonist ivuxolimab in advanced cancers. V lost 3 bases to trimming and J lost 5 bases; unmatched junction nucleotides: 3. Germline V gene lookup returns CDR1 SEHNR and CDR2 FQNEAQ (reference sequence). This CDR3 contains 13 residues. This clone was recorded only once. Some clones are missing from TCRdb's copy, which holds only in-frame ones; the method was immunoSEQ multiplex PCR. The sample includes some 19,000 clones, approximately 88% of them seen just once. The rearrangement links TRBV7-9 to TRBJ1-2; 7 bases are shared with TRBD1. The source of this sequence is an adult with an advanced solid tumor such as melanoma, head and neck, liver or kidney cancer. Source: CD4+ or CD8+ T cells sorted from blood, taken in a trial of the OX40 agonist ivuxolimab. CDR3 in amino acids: CASSFGTAYGYTF. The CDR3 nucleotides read TGTGCCAGCAGCTTCGGGACAGCTTATGGCTACACCTTC.